Below, 31 T cell receptor beta chains from the same sample are listed, as sequenced in a study of blood T cell repertoires in COVID-19. Profiling relied on immunoSEQ multiplex PCR, and the TCRdb table lists in-frame clones only, not all of them. The sample includes some 130,000 clones, 86% of them seen just once. The specimen was peripheral blood. These receptors came from a woman between 70 and 85 years old with COVID-19, enrolled during active disease.

The rearrangement uses TRBV7-3 and TRBJ2-3; TRBD2 matches 7 bases. CDR1 and CDR2 (germline): SGHTA, FQGTGA. Trimming took 1 base from V and 1 from J; bases not matched to a gene: 2. This CDR3 contains 15 residues. In DNA, the CDR3 is TGTGCCAGCAGCTTAAACCTAGCGGGCACAGATACGCAGTATTTT. This codes for CASSLNLAGTDTQYF.

This clone occurred once. The V gene is TRBV2, the J gene TRBJ1-1; the D gene is possibly TRBD1 (5 bases). Germline V gene data show CDR1 as SNHLY and CDR2 as FYNNEI. The CDR3 contains 14 residues. Trimming cost V 2 bases and J 2 bases, with 9 bases left between them. The CDR3 here is CASSEQTANTEAFF. The DNA of the CDR3 is TGTGCCAGCAGTGAACAGACAGCTAACACTGAAGCTTTCTTT.

The chain joins TRBV28 to TRBJ1-5; D perhaps matches TRBD1 (5 bases). V lost 2 bases to trimming and J lost 5 bases, with 10 bases between them. CDR1 and CDR2 (germline): MDHEN, SYDVKM. CDR3 size: 14 residues. The CDR3 here is CASSLMDTHQPQHF. CDR3 in DNA: TGTGCCAGCAGTTTAATGGACACCCATCAGCCCCAGCATTTT.

The chain employs TRBV4-2 and TRBJ2-1; TRBD2 is a possible D gene (6 bases). This CDR3 is 19 amino acids long. V was clipped by 0 bases and J by 8 bases, with 26 bases between them. Looked up from germline, CDR1 is LGHNA and CDR2 is YNFKEQ. The CDR3 nucleotides are TGTGCCAGCAGCCAAGATGGGCTAGCGTCCCCTAGGAGGAGCGATGAGCAGTTCTTC. It specifies CASSQDGLASPRRSDEQFF.

V is TRBV4-2 and J is TRBJ1-4; possibly TRBD1 for D (6 bases). This CDR3 has 14 amino acids. V dropped 1 base and J dropped 4 bases, with 7 bases sitting between them. Germline V gene data show CDR1 as LGHNA and CDR2 as YNFKEQ. The DNA for the CDR3 is TGTGCCAGCAGCCAAGGCAGGGGTAATGAAAAACTGTTTTTT. It specifies CASSQGRGNEKLFF.

V gene TRBV6-1 combines with J gene TRBJ2-5; 9 bases line up with TRBD1. V trimming: 1 base; J trimming: 4 bases; junction bases outside the gene matches: 4. CDR3 length: 15 residues. Germline loops: CDR1 MNHNS, CDR2 SASEGT. CDR3 loop: CASSEGGQGIETQYF. As DNA, the CDR3 is TGTGCCAGCAGTGAAGGGGGACAGGGTATAGAGACCCAGTACTTC.

J is TRBJ2-7 and V is TRBV7-2, with TRBD2 identical over 9 bases. The CDR3 covers 15 residues. V trimming: 5 bases; J trimming: 2 bases; junction bases outside the gene matches: 7. Germline V CDR1 and CDR2: SGHTA, FQGNSA. Here the CDR3 reads CASSTSTSGAYEQYF. CDR3 nucleotides: TGTGCCAGCAGCACGTCGACTAGCGGAGCCTACGAGCAGTACTTC.

CDR3 bases: TGTGCCAGCAGCGGGGTACGGGAAAGCGGGGAGCTGTTTTTT. Protein: CASSGVRESGELFF. The chain links TRBV9 to TRBJ2-2; D perhaps matches TRBD2 (5 bases). The ends were cut back, 3 bases at V and 7 bases at J, with 13 bases in the middle. This CDR3 spans 14 amino acids. Germline V lookup: CDR1 SGDLS, CDR2 YYNGEE.

The chain employs TRBV2 and TRBJ2-5, with a weak D call TRBD1 (6 bases). The V end lost 5 bases, the J end lost 5 bases, and 12 bases lay between the germline ends. Germline V lookup: CDR1 SNHLY, CDR2 FYNNEI. This CDR3 spans 13 amino acids. The chain's CDR3 is CASSRGGGETQYF. In DNA, the CDR3 is TGTGCCAGCAGTCGAGGGGGTGGGGAGACCCAGTACTTC.

V gene TRBV5-1 combines with J gene TRBJ1-1; 7 bases agree with TRBD1. V gave up 4 bases and J gave up 5 bases; unmatched junction bases: 8. The CDR3 is made up of 14 amino acids. Germline V gene sequence: CDR1 SGHRS, CDR2 YFSETQ. The DNA of the CDR3 is TGCGCCAGCAGCCTACAGGGGAGAGAAACTGAAGCTTTCTTT. Protein sequence: CASSLQGRETEAFF.

The chain recombines TRBV6-5 with TRBJ1-2, with D possibly matching TRBD1 (5 bases). Germline V gene data show CDR1 as MNHEY and CDR2 as SVGAGI. Trimming took off 7 bases at V and 3 bases at J, with 12 bases between the two ends. This CDR3 is 13 amino acids long. The CDR3 DNA is TGTGCCAGCACCCGACAGATAGACTATGGCTACACCTTC. Translation: CASTRQIDYGYTF.

The rearrangement uses TRBV7-9 and TRBJ2-1, with 12 bases aligning to TRBD2. CDR3 length: 15 amino acids. Germline-derived CDR1 and CDR2 are SEHNR and FQNEAQ (reference sequence). The J segment lost 8 bases and the V segment lost 2 bases, leaving 4 bases of the junction unmatched. CDR3 sequence: CASSLLAGGLDEQFF. The CDR3 DNA sequence: TGTGCCAGCAGCTTACTAGCGGGGGGGTTGGATGAGCAGTTCTTC.

This clone has just one count. The V and J genes are TRBV3-1 (or the pseudogene TRBV3-2) and TRBJ2-3, with 10 bases matching TRBD2. This CDR3 is built from 16 residues. Germline V gene sequence: CDR1 LGHDT, CDR2 YNNKEL (reference sequence). After removal of 4 bases from V and 9 bases from J, the junction contained 13 bases not matched to a gene. DNA for the CDR3: TGTGCCAGCAGCCTCAGGACAGCGGGGGGGCCAGGGACGCAGTATTTT. Translated: CASSLRTAGGPGTQYF.

The gene calls are TRBV9 and TRBJ2-3, with TRBD2 as a possible D gene (5 bases). V was pared by 0 bases and J by 4 bases, with 18 bases between. The CDR3 is made up of 17 amino acids. The germline V gene has CDR1 SGDLS and CDR2 YYNGEE. The CDR3 loop is CASSVELFSRGPDTQYF. CDR3 bases: TGTGCCAGCAGCGTAGAGTTGTTCTCCCGAGGGCCAGATACGCAGTATTTT. The variable domain in full, completed from reference TRBV9 and TRBJ2-3, reads DSGVTQTPKHLITATGQRVTLRCSPRSGDLSVYWYQQSLDQGLQFLIQYYNGEERAKGNILERFSAQQFPDLHSELNLSSLELGDSALYFCASSVELFSRGPDTQYFGPGTRLTVL.

This sequence joins TRBV7-2 and TRBJ2-1; 7 nucleotides align to TRBD2. Germline CDR1 SGHTA, CDR2 FQGNSA. V trimming: 5 bases; J trimming: 7 bases; junction bases outside the gene matches: 11. The CDR3 is 15 amino acids. The CDR3 coding sequence is TGTGCCAGCAGCCTCGGGAGCGGGGTTCAGAATGAGCAGTTCTTC. Encoded protein: CASSLGSGVQNEQFF.

The chain combines TRBV5-4 with TRBJ2-5; D is possibly TRBD2 (7 bases). The CDR3 covers 14 residues. Between the trimmed V and J ends, which lost 2 bases and 5 bases, there was a span of 13 bases. Germline CDR1 reads SGHNT; CDR2 reads YYREEE (reference sequence). The CDR3 bases are TGTGCCAGCAGCTTTGCCAGGGGAGGGGAGACCCAGTACTTC. This gives the protein CASSFARGGETQYF.

The J gene is TRBJ1-2, the V gene TRBV4-2; D may be TRBD1 (5 bases). Germline loops: CDR1 LGHNA, CDR2 YNFKEQ. Trimming stripped 1 base from V and 4 bases from J, with 7 bases between. This CDR3 has 13 residues. The CDR3 region is CASSQADSYGYTF. The CDR3 coding sequence is TGTGCCAGCAGCCAAGCCGACAGCTATGGCTACACCTTC.

The chain couples TRBV5-1 to TRBJ1-2, with TRBD1 matching over 8 bases. V shed 4 bases and J 4 bases; nucleotides not matched to a gene: 6. CDR1 SGHRS and CDR2 YFSETQ come from the germline V gene. The CDR3 consists of 14 residues. CDR3 amino acids: CASSRGQGIYGYTF. The CDR3 DNA follows: TGCGCCAGCAGCAGAGGACAGGGAATCTATGGCTACACCTTC.

Worth noting for this clone: Other DNA sequences within the sample encode an identical CDR3. V gene TRBV18 combines with J gene TRBJ2-7, with D possibly matching TRBD2 (5 bases). CDR1 KGHSH and CDR2 LQKENI come from the germline V gene. V was cut by 3 bases and J by 4 bases, with 10 bases left in between. This CDR3 has 13 residues. DNA for the CDR3: TGTGCCAGCTCACCGGCCAGCGGTTACGAGCAGTACTTC. Amino acids: CASSPASGYEQYF.

The chain carries TRBV19 and TRBJ2-1; 10 positions agree with TRBD2. V lost 5 bases and J lost 2; bases outside the gene matches: 6. Germline V CDR1 and CDR2: LNHDA, SQIVND (reference sequence). This CDR3 contains 16 residues. CDR3 DNA: TGTGCCAGTAGTCCCCGAAGCGGGGGGGCCTACAATGAGCAGTTCTTC. Its protein is CASSPRSGGAYNEQFF.

This clone has more than one count but fewer than ten. The chain carries TRBV7-6 and TRBJ2-7; 9 bases map to TRBD1. The length of the CDR3 is 15 residues. Germline-derived CDR1 and CDR2 are SGHVS and FNYEAQ. V shed 1 base, J shed 2 bases, and the junction held 3 bases outside the gene matches. This CDR3 reads CASSLGDRVTYEQYF. As DNA, the CDR3 is TGTGCCAGCAGCTTAGGGGACAGGGTGACCTACGAGCAGTACTTC.

The chain is built from TRBV15 and TRBJ1-5, with a tentative D call TRBD1 (6 bases). Trimming cost V 3 bases and J 9 bases, with 18 bases left between them. The CDR3 spans 15 residues. CDR1 is LNHNV and CDR2 is YYDKDF in the germline V gene (reference sequence). CDR3 protein: CATSSPRGNRWPQHF. CDR3 DNA: TGTGCCACCAGCAGCCCGAGGGGGAACAGATGGCCCCAGCATTTT. Drawing the rest from reference TRBV15 and TRBJ1-5, the complete variable domain is DAMVIQNPRYQVTQFGKPVTLSCSQTLNHNVMYWYQQKSSQAPKLLFHYYDKDFNNEADTPDNFQSRRPNTSFCFLDIRSPGLGDTAMYLCATSSPRGNRWPQHFGDGTRLSIL.

V usage is TRBV7-9 and J usage is TRBJ2-1; D possibly corresponds to TRBD1 (5 bases). The germline V gene has CDR1 SEHNR and CDR2 FQNEAQ (reference sequence). The ends were cut back, 0 bases at V and 6 bases at J, with 9 bases in the middle. The CDR3 covers 14 residues. CDR3 sequence: CASSLALDSNEQFF. The CDR3 DNA reads TGTGCCAGCAGCTTAGCCTTAGACAGCAATGAGCAGTTCTTC.

This clone was seen a handful of times. J is TRBJ1-6 and V is TRBV30, with 10 bases that match TRBD1. The V and J ends lost 2 bases and 6 bases, in that order; junction bases with no gene match: 4. CDR3 size: 15 residues. The V gene's germline CDR1 is GTSNPN and CDR2 SVGIG (reference sequence). The CDR3 protein is CAWSPGQGGNSPLHF. CDR3 sequence (DNA): TGTGCCTGGAGTCCTGGACAGGGGGGTAATTCACCCCTCCACTTT.

This sequence joins TRBV11-3 and TRBJ2-1; the D is unclear. V lost 1 base and J lost 10, with 8 bases in between. The CDR3 has 12 residues. From germline, CDR1 is SGHNT and CDR2 YENEEA. The CDR3 region is CASSLVSTEQFF. CDR3 in DNA: TGTGCCAGCAGCTTAGTGTCGACAGAGCAGTTCTTC.

The rearrangement joins TRBV19 to TRBJ1-2; maybe TRBD1 (6 bases). With 10 bases removed from V and 2 bases from J, the gap between germline ends came to 23 bases. This CDR3 region has 16 residues. The germline V gene has CDR1 LNHDA and CDR2 SQIVND (reference sequence). The chain's CDR3 is CATQGGGRSMNYGYTF. The DNA of the CDR3 is TGTGCCACTCAAGGGGGTGGCCGCTCAATGAACTATGGCTACACCTTC.

This clone was counted only a few times. This sequence joins TRBV19 and TRBJ1-2; D remains unclear. Germline CDR1 and CDR2: LNHDA and SQIVND (reference sequence). CDR3 length equals 17 residues. The V end lost 3 bases, the J end lost 12 bases, and 29 bases lay between the germline ends. In DNA, the CDR3 is TGTGCCAGTAGTATGTCGAACTTGCGGCTGTCGAAGATGGCTCACACCTTC. Its translation is CASSMSNLRLSKMAHTF.

The chain recombines TRBV20-1 with TRBJ1-2, with D maybe TRBD1 (5 bases). CDR1 is DFQATT and CDR2 is SNEGSKA in the germline V gene (reference sequence). There are 19 residues in the CDR3. Between the trimmed V and J ends, which lost 3 bases and 4 bases, there was a span of 30 bases. The CDR3 loop is CSASVPAWGTKGGGYGYTF. CDR3 nucleotide sequence: TGCAGTGCTAGTGTACCCGCGTGGGGGACTAAGGGTGGGGGCTATGGCTACACCTTC.

The V call is TRBV18, the J call TRBJ1-5; perhaps TRBD1 as D (6 bases). Deletions cut 5 bases from V and 7 bases from J, with 21 bases between. This CDR3 has 16 residues. Germline CDR1 KGHSH, CDR2 LQKENI. The CDR3 sequence: CASSSSVQGAGQPQHF. The DNA for the CDR3 is TGTGCCAGCTCATCCTCGGTACAGGGTGCAGGCCAGCCCCAGCATTTT.

The CDR3 loop is CASSSGTSSTDTQYF. CDR3 bases: TGCGCCAGCAGCAGCGGTACAAGCAGCACAGATACGCAGTATTTT. The genes are TRBV5-1 and TRBJ2-3; TRBD2 is a possible D gene (5 bases). There are 15 residues in the CDR3. V was cut by 4 bases and J by 0 bases, with 12 bases left in between. Germline CDR1 reads SGHRS; CDR2 reads YFSETQ.

The chain joins TRBV19 to TRBJ1-2; 7 positions match TRBD1. The CDR3 runs 13 residues. The V and J ends lost 6 bases and 8 bases, in that order; junction bases with no gene match: 9. The V gene's germline CDR1 is LNHDA and CDR2 SQIVND (reference sequence). CDR3 coding DNA: TGTGCCAGTAGCCATAGACAGGGCGGAGGCTACACCTTC. It translates to CASSHRQGGGYTF.